This T cell receptor beta chain was sequenced in a study of blood T cell repertoires in COVID-19. For the study at large: Sites across the United States, Italy and Spain contributed samples from acute and convalescent COVID-19. Sample material is recorded as cDNA or gDNA derived from T cells, B-cell-depleted T cells, or PBMCs.

This CDR3 has 15 residues. Unmatched junction bases numbered 6, after V lost 4 bases and J lost 10 bases. Germline V lookup: CDR1 MNHEY, CDR2 SMNVEV (reference sequence). Original data processing: Nucleated cell number was recorded as an estimate derived from reference gene primer amplification. The assay was immunoSEQ multiplex PCR, and TCRdb's table has in-frame clones only and misses some. V, J and clone size are those of that table, while D and trimming were read from the DNA. The profile shows a few hundred thousand clones, 70% to 90% of them singletons. The J gene is TRBJ2-3, the V gene TRBV27, with TRBD2 matching over 15 bases. The receptor's source is a woman aged 30 to 39 who had recovered from COVID-19. Material for sequencing was peripheral blood. Here the CDR3 reads CASSSGLAGGYAQYF. As DNA, the CDR3 is TGTGCCAGCAGTTCGGGACTAGCGGGAGGATATGCGCAGTATTTT.